This T cell receptor (beta chain) is drawn from a study of patients and donors after allogeneic stem cell transplantation. The ends were cut back, 6 bases at V and 1 base at J, with 12 bases in the middle. The germline gives CDR1 DFQATT, CDR2 SNEGSKA (reference sequence). The CDR3 runs to 13 residues. TCRdb re-analysed the RT-PCR reads in MiXCR, keeping a single row per CDR3 protein. Of some 880,000 distinct CDR3 sequences listed, 18% are singletons. The rearrangement links TRBV20-1 to TRBJ1-2, with D unclear. This receptor was taken from a human donor who was either an allogeneic HSCT recipient or a stem cell or donor lymphocyte infusion donor (not recorded which). It is not recorded whose cells these are; they may come from a transplant donor. Source material: blood, either unsorted or a sorted T cell fraction (not recorded which). CDR3 residues: CSAKTHVNYGYTF. CDR3 nucleotides: TGCAGTGCCAAGACCCATGTTAACTATGGCTACACCTTC.